This T cell receptor beta chain derives from a study of OX40 agonist ivuxolimab in advanced cancers. Study details: Ivuxolimab, an antibody acting as an agonist of OX40 (CD134), was used to treat patients. A diagnosis of hepatocellular carcinoma, melanoma, renal cell or head and neck cancer was present in dose-escalation patients.

As to this clone: Its antigen is not known.

Profiled with immunoSEQ multiplex PCR; TCRdb holds only in-frame clones, not every one. In the table there are tens of thousands of clones, about three quarters of which are singletons. Findings and limits, study-wide: The work left the antigen specificity of expanded peripheral T cells undetermined. Among the nonresponders, some also had low normalized T-cell clonal expansion.

The CDR3 extends over 15 amino acids. V shed 1 base and J shed 4 bases, with 13 bases lying between them. Germline V gene data show CDR1 as SGHAT and CDR2 as FQNNGV. Source: CD4+ or CD8+ T cells sorted from blood, taken in a trial of the OX40 agonist ivuxolimab. The chain has TRBV11-2 and TRBJ2-5, with unresolved D. This TCR was recovered from an adult with an advanced solid tumor such as melanoma, head and neck, liver or kidney cancer. CDR3 nucleotides: TGTGCCAGCAGCTTAGTCGGTCAGGACGCAGAGACCCAGTACTTC. Residues: CASSLVGQDAETQYF.